Listed below are T cell receptor beta chains from one sample, sequenced in a study of OX40 agonist ivuxolimab in advanced cancers. This table comes from immunoSEQ multiplex PCR, and its TCRdb copy is limited to in-frame clones, with some not included. This sample has tens of thousands of clones, with approximately 81% found just once. The source material was CD4+ or CD8+ T cells sorted from blood, sampled in a trial of the OX40 agonist ivuxolimab. These receptors all come from an adult with an advanced solid tumor such as melanoma, head and neck, liver or kidney cancer. Both conserved end residues are part of each CDR3. The D gene is left open where the match is weak. Clone size is given for some rows only: seen once, a few or many times, or a class if the clone is expanded.

V gene,clone size,J gene,D gene,CDR3 protein,CDR3 DNA
TRBV7-9,-,TRBJ2-3,TRBD2,CATSERGEQPTDTQYF,TGTGCCACTAGCGAGCGGGGCGAACAACCCACAGATACGCAGTATTTT
TRBV5-8,-,TRBJ2-7,-,CASRPGHYEQYF,TGTGCCAGCAGACCGGGACATTACGAGCAGTACTTC
TRBV7-2,-,TRBJ2-1,-,CASSLFGYNEQFF,TGTGCCAGCAGCTTGTTCGGATACAATGAGCAGTTCTTC
TRBV7-3,-,TRBJ1-1,-,CASSLGAGMNTEAFF,TGTGCCAGCAGCTTAGGGGCAGGGATGAACACTGAAGCTTTCTTT
TRBV18,-,TRBJ1-2,-,CASSPADKTTNYGYTF,TGTGCCAGCTCACCGGCCGATAAGACCACTAACTATGGCTACACCTTC
TRBV14,few,TRBJ2-7,TRBD2,CASSQRPGGYEQYF,TGTGCCAGCAGCCAACGGCCGGGAGGCTACGAGCAGTACTTC
TRBV6-5,-,TRBJ2-1,TRBD1,CASSYVGQASYNEQFF,TGTGCCAGCAGTTACGTGGGACAGGCCTCCTACAATGAGCAGTTCTTC
TRBV9,-,TRBJ2-3,TRBD2,CASSVGIAGVTDTQYF,TGTGCCAGCAGCGTAGGGATAGCGGGGGTCACAGATACGCAGTATTTT
TRBV7-9,once,TRBJ2-3,-,CASSLTRGSTDTQYF,TGTGCCAGCAGCTTAACTAGGGGGAGCACAGATACGCAGTATTTT
TRBV29-1,few,TRBJ1-3,-,CSVEDGGSGNTIYF,TGCAGCGTTGAAGATGGGGGCTCTGGAAACACCATATATTTT
TRBV9,-,TRBJ2-1,-,CASSVGSGLSYNEQFF,TGTGCCAGCAGCGTAGGGAGCGGGCTCTCCTACAATGAGCAGTTCTTC
TRBV13,-,TRBJ2-7,TRBD2,CASSPTSVSREQYF,TGTGCCAGCAGCCCTACTAGCGTATCCAGGGAGCAGTACTTC
TRBV4-3,-,TRBJ2-3,-,CASSQDMRHTQYF,TGCGCCAGCAGCCAAGATATGAGGCATACGCAGTATTTT
TRBV9,-,TRBJ2-3,TRBD2,CASSVVGLAGGTDTQYF,TGTGCCAGCAGCGTAGTAGGGCTAGCGGGAGGGACAGATACGCAGTATTTT
TRBV5-1,-,TRBJ2-1,TRBD2,CASSLVGGDRVGTSVYNEQFF,TGCGCCAGCAGCTTGGTAGGGGGCGACAGGGTAGGGACTAGCGTTTACAATGAGCAGTTCTTC
TRBV19,-,TRBJ2-1,TRBD2,CASRTTSGDSFYNEQFF,TGTGCCAGTCGAACGACTAGCGGGGATTCTTTCTACAATGAGCAGTTCTTC
TRBV7-9,few,TRBJ1-2,TRBD1,CASSLGIDRARYGYTF,TGTGCCAGCAGCTTAGGCATAGACAGGGCAAGATATGGCTACACCTTC
TRBV5-5,-,TRBJ2-5,TRBD2,CASSRTSGSQETQYF,TGTGCCAGCAGCCGGACTAGCGGGTCTCAAGAGACCCAGTACTTC
TRBV5-1,-,TRBJ2-7,-,CASSLYGTISYEQYF,TGCGCCAGCAGCTTGTACGGGACAATATCCTACGAGCAGTACTTC
TRBV7-9,-,TRBJ2-5,-,CASSLSETQYF,TGTGCCAGCAGCTTATCTGAGACCCAGTACTTC
TRBV6-5,once,TRBJ2-7,-,CASSTSNDEQYF,TGTGCCAGCAGTACAAGTAACGACGAGCAGTACTTC
TRBV29-1,-,TRBJ2-1,-,CSVYGAGNEQFF,TGCAGCGTTTACGGGGCTGGGAATGAGCAGTTCTTC
TRBV2,-,TRBJ1-5,TRBD1,CASSLTGASNQPQHF,TGTGCCAGCAGCTTGACAGGGGCGAGCAATCAGCCCCAGCATTTT
TRBV7-9,once,TRBJ1-5,-,CASSLGGQRQPQHF,TGTGCCAGCAGCTTGGGGGGGCAACGGCAGCCCCAGCATTTT
TRBV28,-,TRBJ2-2,-,CASSLGVNTGELFF,TGTGCCAGCAGTTTAGGGGTCAACACCGGGGAGCTGTTTTTT
TRBV7-9,-,TRBJ2-4,TRBD2,CASSGGGDAKNIQYF,TGTGCCAGCAGCGGCGGGGGGGACGCCAAAAACATTCAGTACTTC
TRBV2,-,TRBJ2-3,-,CASSEDGTSPVDTQYF,TGTGCCAGCAGTGAAGACGGGACTTCGCCCGTGGATACGCAGTATTTT
TRBV4-1,once,TRBJ1-2,-,CASSQDQGRGFYGYTF,TGCGCCAGCAGCCAAGATCAGGGGCGCGGTTTCTATGGCTACACCTTC
TRBV29-1,-,TRBJ1-2,TRBD1,CSGLGQEGFYGYTF,TGCAGCGGGCTGGGACAGGAGGGGTTCTATGGCTACACCTTC
TRBV7-8,-,TRBJ1-5,-,CASSLDSQDNSNQPQHF,TGTGCCAGCAGCTTAGACAGCCAGGATAATAGCAATCAGCCCCAGCATTTT
TRBV7-6,-,TRBJ1-2,TRBD1,CASSLDAGGYYGYTF,TGTGCCAGCAGCTTAGATGCAGGGGGGTACTATGGCTACACCTTC
TRBV9,-,TRBJ1-2,-,CASSVDSLGGDYGYTF,TGTGCCAGCAGCGTAGATTCCCTGGGCGGCGACTATGGCTACACCTTC
TRBV11-2,-,TRBJ2-3,TRBD2,CASSPRGDSTDTQYF,TGTGCCAGCAGCCCCCGGGGGGATAGCACAGATACGCAGTATTTT
TRBV27,-,TRBJ2-3,-,CASTPAGSTDTQYF,TGTGCCAGCACCCCAGCGGGTAGCACAGATACGCAGTATTTT
TRBV29-1,once,TRBJ2-3,TRBD2,CSVAGASGRSDTQYF,TGCAGCGTGGCGGGGGCTAGCGGGAGATCAGATACGCAGTATTTT